The entry that follows covers one T cell receptor beta chain sequence. No antigen is known for it. The entry originates in a study of shared clonotypes between healthy human individuals. The overall study: Three plates were used per donor for CD4 naive, three for CD4 memory, two for CD8 naive and one for CD8 memory.

The study's findings and limits: Around 5% of naive CD4 clonotypes were common to a few donors.

A split of CD4+ cells into CD45RA+ naive and CD45RA-negative memory subsets was performed. The CDR3 has 17 residues. With 3 bases removed from V and 2 bases from J, the gap between germline ends came to 20 bases. CDR1 is SGHDN and CDR2 is FVKESK in the germline V gene. Produced via immunoSEQ multiplex PCR; TCRdb's table is partial and in-frame only. The sample holds roughly 650,000 clones; roughly 97% are singletons and the top ten take 0.045% to 0.06%. The chain has TRBV14 and TRBJ2-7; maybe TRBD2 (6 bases). The sequence came from a woman aged 25 to 39 in good health. Specimen: naive CD4+ T cells sorted from blood. Subset denoted: CD45RA+ positively selected. The CDR3 nucleotides are TGTGCCAGCAGCCAGGGTGCGGGGCCGAACTCCCCCTACGAGCAGTACTTC. This sequence encodes CASSQGAGPNSPYEQYF.